Reported below is one T cell receptor beta chain. Its antigen is unidentified. This sample was included in a study of T cell responses to AZD1222 COVID-19 vaccine. Study-level background: Second-dose intervals near 4 or 12 weeks were combined.

Profiled with immunoSEQ multiplex PCR; TCRdb holds only in-frame clones, not every one. This table has 150,000 to 200,000 clones, about nine tenths appearing once. V gave up 1 base and J gave up 7 bases, with 2 bases separating them. The CDR3 totals 11 residues. Study-level results: None of the repertoires were sampled until the peak T cell response had passed.

The chain joins TRBV12-3 or TRBV12-4 to TRBJ1-3; D is ambiguous. Source: peripheral blood, taken on day 0 of AZD1222 vaccination. The clonotype was recovered from an adult in good health. In nucleotides, the CDR3 is TGTGCCAGCAGTTTAGACAACACCATATATTTT. It is translated as CASSLDNTIYF.